The present T cell receptor (beta chain) was sequenced within a study of brain metastases from non-small cell lung cancer. Whole-study results and caveats: T-cell infiltration was lower in brain metastases than primaries (P < 0.001). Paired brain metastases and primary tumors largely shared TCR repertoires. In approximately 60% of brain metastases, T-cell clones were expanded compared with matched primary tumors.

Libraries were prepared by immunoSEQ multiplex PCR; TCRdb keeps only in-frame clonotypes and omits some of them. The table shows a few thousand clones, with 70% to 90% occurring only once. Germline CDR1 SGHRS, CDR2 YFSETQ. V lost 0 bases and J lost 3, with 9 bases in between. The CDR3 is 14 amino acids. A note on this clone: Its cognate antigen is unknown.

This clonotype was obtained from a donor older than 35 with non-small cell lung cancer. The chain combines TRBV5-1 with TRBJ1-1; D is perhaps TRBD1 (6 bases). Sequencing was done on a sample of primary lung tumor tissue. The CDR3 region is CASSLEAGDTEAFF. The DNA of the CDR3 is TGCGCCAGCAGCTTGGAGGCAGGGGACACTGAAGCTTTCTTT.